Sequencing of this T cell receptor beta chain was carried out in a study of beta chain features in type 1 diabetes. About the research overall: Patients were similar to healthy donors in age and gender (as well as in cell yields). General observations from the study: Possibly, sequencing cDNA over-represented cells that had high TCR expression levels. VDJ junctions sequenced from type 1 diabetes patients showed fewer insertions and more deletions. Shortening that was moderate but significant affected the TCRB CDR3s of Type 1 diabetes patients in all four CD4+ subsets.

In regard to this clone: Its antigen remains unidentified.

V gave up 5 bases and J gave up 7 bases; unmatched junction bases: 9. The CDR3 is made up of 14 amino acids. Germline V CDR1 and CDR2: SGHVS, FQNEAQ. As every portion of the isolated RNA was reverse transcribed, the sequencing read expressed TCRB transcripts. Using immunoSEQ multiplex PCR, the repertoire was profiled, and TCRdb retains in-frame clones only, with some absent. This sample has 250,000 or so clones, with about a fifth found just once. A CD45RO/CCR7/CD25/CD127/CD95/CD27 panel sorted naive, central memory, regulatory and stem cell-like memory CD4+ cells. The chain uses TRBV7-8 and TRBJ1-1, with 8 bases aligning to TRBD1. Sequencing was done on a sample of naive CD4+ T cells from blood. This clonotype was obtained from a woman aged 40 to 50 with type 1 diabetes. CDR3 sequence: CASSQTDRGVEAFF. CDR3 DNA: TGTGCCAGCAGCCAGACCGACAGGGGAGTTGAAGCTTTCTTT.